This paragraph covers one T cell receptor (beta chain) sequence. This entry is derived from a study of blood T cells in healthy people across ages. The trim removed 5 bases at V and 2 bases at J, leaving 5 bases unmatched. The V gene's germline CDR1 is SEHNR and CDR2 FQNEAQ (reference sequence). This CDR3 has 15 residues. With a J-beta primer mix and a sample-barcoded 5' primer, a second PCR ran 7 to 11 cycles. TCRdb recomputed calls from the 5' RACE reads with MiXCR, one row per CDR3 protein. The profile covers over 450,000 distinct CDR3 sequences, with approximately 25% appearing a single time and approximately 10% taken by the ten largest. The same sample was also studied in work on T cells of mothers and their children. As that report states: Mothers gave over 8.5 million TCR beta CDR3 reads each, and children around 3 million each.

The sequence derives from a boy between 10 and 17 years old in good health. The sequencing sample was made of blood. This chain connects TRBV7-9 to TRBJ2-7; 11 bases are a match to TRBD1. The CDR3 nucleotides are TGTGCCAGCAGCATACAGGACAGGGGGCCCTACGAGCAGTACTTC. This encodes CASSIQDRGPYEQYF.